A single sample is the source of the 13 T cell receptor beta chains below, sequenced in a study of blood T cell repertoires in COVID-19 (dated by TCRdb to about 2020). The library was made by the immunoSEQ multiplex PCR assay. TCRdb stores this immuneACCESS table with in-frame sequences only. Part of the clones is absent; in the studies checked, under half of the shortfall reflects unresolved V genes, and no reason is known for the rest. Present in this sample are a few hundred thousand clones, approximately 89% of which were seen just once. The biggest ten clones account for just under 4% of the sample. The sequenced material came from peripheral blood. Every receptor here comes from a woman aged 55-70 years with COVID-19, enrolled during active disease.

V usage is TRBV19 and J usage is TRBJ1-1; D might be TRBD1 (5 bases). V was pared by 1 base and J by 5 bases, with 8 bases between. In germline, CDR1 is LNHDA, CDR2 SQIVND (reference sequence). The CDR3 runs 13 residues. CDR3 in DNA: TGTGCCAGTAGTATAGGGCAGGGAACTGAAGCTTTCTTT. Protein: CASSIGQGTEAFF. Based on the CDR3 plus reference TRBV19 and TRBJ1-1, the full variable domain is DGGITQSPKYLFRKEGQNVTLSCEQNLNHDAMYWYRQDPGQGLRLIYYSQIVNDFQKGDIAEGYSVSREKKESFPLTVTSAQKNPTAFYLCASSIGQGTEAFFGQGTRLTVV.

The V and J genes are TRBV10-3 and TRBJ2-1, with D possibly matching TRBD1 (5 bases). The CDR3 contains 15 residues. Germline V gene data show CDR1 as ENHRY and CDR2 as SYGVKD. Trimming left V 6 bases short and J 5 bases short, with 17 bases between. CDR3 protein: CAIRRVGVTHNEQFF. CDR3 nucleotide sequence: TGTGCCATCAGACGGGTAGGGGTCACCCACAATGAGCAGTTCTTC.

This rearrangement joins TRBV5-1 to TRBJ1-4; D might be TRBD1 (6 bases). The CDR3 extends over 15 amino acids. Germline CDR1 is SGHRS and CDR2 is YFSETQ. V was cut by 3 bases and J by 6 bases, with 15 bases left in between. Written as DNA, the CDR3 is TGCGCCAGCAGCTCTACAGGGACCTTCGATGAAAAACTGTTTTTT. Protein product: CASSSTGTFDEKLFF.

This clone was counted between two and nine times. This sequence joins TRBV27 and TRBJ1-5; weak D call: TRBD1 (6 bases). The germline V gene has CDR1 MNHEY and CDR2 SMNVEV (reference sequence). V lost 1 base to trimming and J lost 4 bases, with 11 bases between them. The CDR3 has 15 residues. The CDR3 loop reads CASSLYSGANQPQHF. In nucleotides, the CDR3 is TGTGCCAGCAGTTTATATTCAGGGGCAAATCAGCCCCAGCATTTT.

The J gene is TRBJ2-7, the V gene TRBV6-5; 9 bases map to TRBD2. After removal of 6 bases from V and 4 bases from J, the junction contained 10 bases not matched to a gene. Germline V gene sequence: CDR1 MNHEY, CDR2 SVGAGI. CDR3 size: 15 residues. CDR3 protein: CASSRTGAGGYEQYF. In nucleotides, the CDR3 is TGTGCCAGCAGCCGTACTGGGGCGGGGGGGTACGAGCAGTACTTC.

This clone was recorded once. This chain connects TRBV5-4 to TRBJ1-2; TRBD1 matches 11 bases. The CDR3 is made up of 15 amino acids. V lost 4 bases and J lost 4; bases outside the gene matches: 6. Germline assignment: CDR1 SGHNT and CDR2 YYREEE (reference sequence). The CDR3 DNA reads as TGTGCCAGCAGCCGCGGGACAGGGGGTGTCTATGGCTACACCTTC. Protein product: CASSRGTGGVYGYTF.

V usage is TRBV10-3 and J usage is TRBJ1-1; TRBD1 matches at 7 bases. The CDR3 is 15 residues long. The germline V gene encodes CDR1 ENHRY and CDR2 SYGVKD. The ends lost 6 bases at V and 1 base at J; junction bases unmatched: 8. The CDR3 loop is CAIRETGFGNTEAFF. CDR3 DNA sequence: TGTGCCATCAGGGAGACAGGGTTCGGGAACACTGAAGCTTTCTTT.

This chain uses TRBV5-6 with TRBJ1-2, with D unclear. V was shortened by 2 bases and J by 4 bases, with 12 bases between the two germline ends. This CDR3 has 14 residues. Germline loops: CDR1 SGHDT, CDR2 YYEEEE. CDR3 region: CASSLVSGGYGYTF. For the CDR3, the DNA is TGTGCCAGCAGCTTAGTTTCAGGTGGCTATGGCTACACCTTC.

The table lists this clone with a few counts. The chain is built from TRBV2 and TRBJ1-2; D might be TRBD1 (5 bases). The V gene's germline CDR1 is SNHLY and CDR2 FYNNEI. Deletions cut 5 bases from V and 1 base from J, with 8 bases between. The CDR3 has 13 residues. In DNA form, the CDR3 reads TGTGCCAGCAGTCCGACAGTTAACTATGGCTACACCTTC. Translating gives CASSPTVNYGYTF.

The chain carries TRBV19 and TRBJ2-2, with TRBD2 matching 8 bases. V shed 3 bases, J shed 2 bases, and the junction held 8 bases outside the gene matches. This CDR3 contains 17 residues. Looked up from germline, CDR1 is LNHDA and CDR2 is SQIVND (reference sequence). The CDR3, as DNA: TGTGCCAGTAGTATCCGTTCGGGGGGGACAAACACCGGGGAGCTGTTTTTT. This gives the protein CASSIRSGGTNTGELFF.

The rearrangement uses TRBV4-2 and TRBJ1-6, with D unresolved. The CDR3 extends over 15 amino acids. CDR1 is LGHNA, CDR2 YNFKEQ, per germline. Trimming cost V 1 base and J 6 bases, with 10 bases left between them. CDR3 loop: CASSQALFSNSPLHF. The CDR3 nucleotides are TGTGCCAGCAGCCAAGCCCTGTTCAGTAATTCACCCCTCCACTTT.

This chain joins TRBV28 and TRBJ1-2, with TRBD1 matching over 8 bases. The junction had 13 bases not matched to a gene; V was cut back by 4 bases and J by 0 bases. This CDR3 comprises 18 residues. CDR1 and CDR2 (germline): MDHEN, SYDVKM. The CDR3 DNA is TGTGCCAGCAGTTCAGTACAGGGGGTTCTAAAAGCTAACTATGGCTACACCTTC. This codes for CASSSVQGVLKANYGYTF.

This clone was seen a single time. This chain connects TRBV2 to TRBJ2-3; D might be TRBD1 (6 bases). V lost 6 bases and J 4 bases, leaving 17 bases between the germline ends. From germline, CDR1 is SNHLY and CDR2 FYNNEI. The CDR3 extends over 15 amino acids. DNA of the CDR3: TGTGCCAGCAGGCCCCAGGGGAGTGGGTCAGATACGCAGTATTTT. This translates into CASRPQGSGSDTQYF.